This TCR beta chain was identified in a study of tumour-infiltrating T cells in Burkitt lymphoma. Study context: Productive clonality predicted overall and progression-free survival.

Profiled with immunoSEQ multiplex PCR; TCRdb holds only in-frame clones, not every one. Of 13,000 to 15,000 clones in the sample, approximately 28% were seen once. Germline V CDR1 and CDR2: SGHTA, FQGTGA. The CDR3 consists of 16 residues. Trimming took off 2 bases at V and 0 bases at J, with 8 bases between the two ends. The clonotype originates from a human donor with diffuse large B-cell lymphoma. Sequenced input: tumor tissue. The rearrangement links TRBV7-3 to TRBJ2-6; perhaps TRBD2 as D (5 bases). The CDR3 here is CASSLEGVSGANVLTF. CDR3 bases: TGTGCCAGCAGCTTAGAGGGAGTCTCTGGGGCCAACGTCCTGACTTTC.